Listed below are T cell receptor beta chains from one sample, sequenced in a study of shared clonotypes between healthy human individuals. Here immunoSEQ multiplex PCR was the method, and the copy in TCRdb shows in-frame clones only, minus some. In the table there are about 2.1 million clones, just over 90% of which are singletons. Sequenced input: naive CD8+ T cells from PBMCs. These receptors came from a man younger than 35 in good health. Some clones in this sample may be carry-over from other donors' samples. CDR3s include the opening cysteine and the closing phenylalanine or tryptophan. D genes are given only for firm matches.

V gene: TRBV19
J gene: TRBJ1-1
D gene: -
CDR3 protein: CASGPPGQGRTEAFF

V gene: TRBV5-1
J gene: TRBJ1-4
D gene: TRBD1
CDR3 protein: CASSLEVTRGLDEKLFF

V gene: TRBV28
J gene: TRBJ2-3
D gene: -
CDR3 protein: CASSLSLGGRTLLSDTQYF

V gene: TRBV4-1
J gene: TRBJ2-1
D gene: TRBD2
CDR3 protein: CASSLRGASGYNEQFF

V gene: TRBV13
J gene: TRBJ2-1
D gene: -
CDR3 protein: CASSLKSDFYNEQFF

V gene: TRBV7-8
J gene: TRBJ2-7
D gene: TRBD2
CDR3 protein: CASSFPGGYLSEQYF

V gene: TRBV5-1
J gene: TRBJ2-7
D gene: -
CDR3 protein: CASSLIGTLSYEQYF

V gene: TRBV4-3
J gene: TRBJ1-5
D gene: -
CDR3 protein: CASSQDRGLNQPQHF

V gene: TRBV7-2
J gene: TRBJ2-7
D gene: TRBD1
CDR3 protein: CASSLVVTGSSYEQYF

V gene: TRBV6-5
J gene: TRBJ1-1
D gene: -
CDR3 protein: CASSPGSGVHTEAFF

V gene: TRBV7-9
J gene: TRBJ2-6
D gene: -
CDR3 protein: CASGGSTNSGANVLTF

V gene: TRBV5-4
J gene: TRBJ1-1
D gene: -
CDR3 protein: CASSSGGTEAFF

V gene: TRBV29-1
J gene: TRBJ2-7
D gene: -
CDR3 protein: CSVSDRRSDYEQYF

V gene: TRBV7-3
J gene: TRBJ2-2
D gene: -
CDR3 protein: CASSYLTGELFF

V gene: TRBV7-8
J gene: TRBJ2-4
D gene: -
CDR3 protein: CASSPRRPQAENIQYF

V gene: TRBV10-3
J gene: TRBJ1-1
D gene: -
CDR3 protein: CATKTREVEAFF

V gene: TRBV7-9
J gene: TRBJ2-1
D gene: TRBD2
CDR3 protein: CASSEGLAGPTGNEQFF

V gene: TRBV7-9
J gene: TRBJ1-1
D gene: -
CDR3 protein: CASSLGAGLNTEAFF

V gene: TRBV6-5
J gene: TRBJ2-3
D gene: -
CDR3 protein: CASSFTETDTQYF

V gene: TRBV7-6
J gene: TRBJ2-1
D gene: TRBD2
CDR3 protein: CASSLLAGGPNEQFF

V gene: TRBV7-9
J gene: TRBJ1-1
D gene: -
CDR3 protein: CASTSGAVLEAFF

V gene: TRBV5-1
J gene: TRBJ1-1
D gene: -
CDR3 protein: CASSQARGNTEAFF

V gene: TRBV19
J gene: TRBJ2-1
D gene: -
CDR3 protein: CASSIRGTEQFF

V gene: TRBV11-2
J gene: TRBJ2-4
D gene: TRBD1
CDR3 protein: CASTRDRGVYF

V gene: TRBV10-3
J gene: TRBJ1-1
D gene: -
CDR3 protein: CAIRGGSEAFF

V gene: TRBV27
J gene: TRBJ2-7
D gene: TRBD1
CDR3 protein: CATSGQGDVLADEQYF

V gene: TRBV5-6
J gene: TRBJ2-2
D gene: TRBD1
CDR3 protein: CASSPRSRDRTGELFF

V gene: TRBV2
J gene: TRBJ2-5
D gene: TRBD1
CDR3 protein: CASGGTGEYF

V gene: TRBV6-1
J gene: TRBJ2-7
D gene: -
CDR3 protein: CASSEAVLSSYEQYF

V gene: TRBV6-6
J gene: TRBJ1-3
D gene: -
CDR3 protein: CASLGDTIYF

V gene: TRBV10-2
J gene: TRBJ1-2
D gene: -
CDR3 protein: CASSDYDSGYGYTF

V gene: TRBV19
J gene: TRBJ2-3
D gene: -
CDR3 protein: CASSISGTSTDTQYF

V gene: TRBV27
J gene: TRBJ1-5
D gene: -
CDR3 protein: CASSLHGLRDNQPQHF

V gene: TRBV9
J gene: TRBJ2-1
D gene: -
CDR3 protein: CASGGAYNEQFF

V gene: TRBV7-9
J gene: TRBJ1-4
D gene: TRBD1
CDR3 protein: CASSRITGAMTNEKLFF

V gene: TRBV5-1
J gene: TRBJ2-1
D gene: TRBD2
CDR3 protein: CASSFPGRSSYNEQFF

V gene: TRBV27
J gene: TRBJ2-7
D gene: -
CDR3 protein: CASSLSQGGYEQYF

V gene: TRBV9
J gene: TRBJ1-2
D gene: -
CDR3 protein: CASSVWSGGSYGYTF

V gene: TRBV27
J gene: TRBJ2-1
D gene: -
CDR3 protein: CASSLSGPKDPEQFF

V gene: TRBV19
J gene: TRBJ1-1
D gene: -
CDR3 protein: CASKEGTTEAFF

V gene: TRBV9
J gene: TRBJ2-3
D gene: -
CDR3 protein: CASTQTGSTDTQYF

V gene: TRBV6-5
J gene: TRBJ2-2
D gene: -
CDR3 protein: CASRGQFTGELFF

V gene: TRBV4-1
J gene: TRBJ1-4
D gene: -
CDR3 protein: CASSQEKGANEKLFF